What follows are 10 T cell receptor beta chains derived from one specimen sequenced in a study of cytomegalovirus exposure and HLA in healthy donors. Amplification used 60 Vbeta primers and 13 Jbeta primers. TCRdb's copy holds only in-frame clones and misses some; the assay was immunoSEQ multiplex PCR. The table includes some 200,000 clones, roughly 74% detected once. The sample taken for sequencing was PBMCs. These receptors all stem from a female donor in good health and CMV-seronegative.

This rearrangement joins TRBV11-1 to TRBJ2-7, with no clear D. This CDR3 is 12 amino acids long. CDR1 is SGHAT and CDR2 is FQDESV in the germline V gene (reference sequence). Trimming pared 5 bases from V and 7 bases from J, leaving 12 bases between. CDR3 sequence reads: CASSAAGGEQYF. In DNA form, the CDR3 reads TGTGCCAGCAGCGCGGCTGGTGGGGAGCAGTACTTC.

The rearrangement uses TRBV30 and TRBJ1-1, with TRBD1 as a possible D gene (5 bases). The V end lost 4 bases, the J end lost 2 bases, and 14 bases lay between the germline ends. The CDR3 consists of 14 residues. Germline V gene data show CDR1 as GTSNPN and CDR2 as SVGIG (reference sequence). The CDR3 region has the DNA TGTGCCTGGACAGGGTCCGTGAAAAACACTGAAGCTTTCTTT. It specifies CAWTGSVKNTEAFF.

This clone was counted only a few times. J is TRBJ2-7 and V is TRBV27; 9 bases fit TRBD1. CDR3 length: 18 residues. J gave up 0 bases and V 7 bases, and 16 bases lay outside the gene matches. The germline V gene has CDR1 MNHEY and CDR2 SMNVEV (reference sequence). CDR3 protein: CASKPTGGVAAISYEQYF. The CDR3 DNA reads TGTGCCAGCAAACCTACAGGGGGCGTAGCGGCAATCTCCTACGAGCAGTACTTC.

The chain combines TRBV28 with TRBJ2-7; D is undetermined. The CDR3 consists of 13 residues. The germline V gene encodes CDR1 MDHEN and CDR2 SYDVKM. V was clipped by 4 bases and J by 3 bases, with 10 bases between them. The CDR3 reads CASSSPRGYEQYF. In nucleotides, the CDR3 is TGTGCCAGCAGTTCTCCGAGAGGCTACGAGCAGTACTTC.

The chain carries TRBV19 and TRBJ1-1, with 8 bases that match TRBD1. Germline V CDR1 and CDR2: LNHDA, SQIVND (reference sequence). This CDR3 is 15 amino acids long. V lost 5 bases to trimming and J lost 1 base; unmatched junction nucleotides: 6. CDR3 DNA: TGTGCCAGTAGTGCCCGGACAGGGCGGAACACTGAAGCTTTCTTT. Residues: CASSARTGRNTEAFF.

Concerning this clone itself: The junction shows a germline mismatch at one end, possibly a read error. The rearrangement links TRBV5-1 to TRBJ2-7, with a tentative D call TRBD2 (5 bases). Germline assignment: CDR1 SGHRS and CDR2 YFSETQ. This CDR3 comprises 14 residues. The CDR3 sequence is CASSLGEPAYEQYF. As DNA, the CDR3 is TGCGCCAGCAGTTTGGGAGAGCCCGCCTACGAGCAGTACTTC.

This chain connects TRBV11-2 to TRBJ2-3; maybe TRBD2 (5 bases). The CDR3 sequence is 16 residues long. Trimming shortened V by 5 bases and J by 1 base, and 16 bases separated the two germline ends. Per the germline V gene, CDR1 is SGHAT and CDR2 is FQNNGV. The CDR3 loop reads CASSVLREQGTDTQYF. The DNA for the CDR3 is TGTGCCAGCAGCGTACTACGGGAACAAGGCACAGATACGCAGTATTTT.

In its sample, this clone was seen a few times. This chain links TRBV30 with TRBJ1-4, with 10 bases identical to TRBD1. The germline V gene encodes CDR1 GTSNPN and CDR2 SVGIG (reference sequence). This CDR3 has 14 amino acids. The J segment lost 6 bases and the V segment lost 2 bases, leaving 3 bases of the junction unmatched. This CDR3 reads CAWSSGTGDEKLFF. The CDR3 bases are TGTGCCTGGAGTTCCGGGACAGGGGATGAAAAACTGTTTTTT.

V is TRBV6-5 and J is TRBJ2-7, with 8 bases identical to TRBD2. The junction had 6 bases not matched to a gene; V was cut back by 2 bases and J by 0 bases. CDR1 is MNHEY, CDR2 SVGAGI, per germline. The CDR3 length is 16 residues. CDR3 region: CASSYSSGATSYEQYF. CDR3 sequence (DNA): TGTGCCAGCAGTTACAGTAGCGGGGCGACCTCCTACGAGCAGTACTTC.

The chain has TRBV19 and TRBJ1-4, with D uncertain. Germline-derived CDR1 and CDR2 are LNHDA and SQIVND (reference sequence). The ends were cut back, 5 bases at V and 12 bases at J, with 19 bases in the middle. The length of the CDR3 is 14 residues. CDR3 sequence reads: CASSPNFIGRQLFF. The CDR3, as DNA: TGTGCCAGTAGTCCAAACTTCATTGGGAGGCAACTGTTTTTT.